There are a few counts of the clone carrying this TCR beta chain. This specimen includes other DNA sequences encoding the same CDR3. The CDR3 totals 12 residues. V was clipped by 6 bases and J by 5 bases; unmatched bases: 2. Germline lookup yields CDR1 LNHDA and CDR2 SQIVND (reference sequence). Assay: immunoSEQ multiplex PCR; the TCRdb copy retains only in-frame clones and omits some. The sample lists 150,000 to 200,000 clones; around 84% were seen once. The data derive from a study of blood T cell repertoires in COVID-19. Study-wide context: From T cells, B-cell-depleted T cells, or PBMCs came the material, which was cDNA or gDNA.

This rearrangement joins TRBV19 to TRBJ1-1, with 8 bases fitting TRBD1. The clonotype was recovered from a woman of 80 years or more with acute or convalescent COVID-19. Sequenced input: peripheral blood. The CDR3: CASRDRDTEAFF. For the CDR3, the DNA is TGTGCCAGTAGGGACAGGGATACTGAAGCTTTCTTT.